What follows are 19 T cell receptor beta chains derived from one specimen sequenced in a study of tumor and adjacent non-tumor tissue in lung cancer. RNA was extracted from bulk tissue without any cell sorting. A modified ARM-PCR protocol with three rounds of nested PCR amplified TCRbeta. MiXCR, run by TCRdb on the multiplex PCR reads, gives a single entry per CDR3 protein. The sample shows 70,000 or so distinct CDR3 sequences, 55% to 75% of them seen only once. The specimen was lung tumor tissue. The receptors stem from a man aged 45-60 years with non-small cell lung cancer.

This clonotype was detected only once. A junction end diverges from the germline sequence, so it may reflect a read error. V is TRBV30 and J is TRBJ2-3, with unresolved D. The CDR3 consists of 17 residues. Germline CDR1 and CDR2: GTSNPN and SVGIG (reference sequence). This CDR3 is CVWSVAAGVVPTDTQYF. In DNA form, the CDR3 reads TGTGTCTGGAGTGTGGCGGCAGGTGTTGTGCCCACAGATACGCAGTATTTT.

Turning to this clonotype: The conserved final phenylalanine or tryptophan is absent from the CDR3, which likely points to a read error. The V and J genes are TRBV6-5 and TRBJ2-1, with 11 bases lining up with TRBD2. J was trimmed by 7 bases and V by 5 bases; bases with no gene match: 7. Germline-derived CDR1 and CDR2 are MNHEY and SVGAGI. CDR3 length equals 15 residues. CDR3 in amino acids: CASSEGLAVRNEQFL. The DNA of the CDR3 is TGTGCCAGCAGTGAGGGACTAGCGGTAAGGAATGAGCAGTTCTTA.

As concerns this clonotype: A much bigger clone sits one base away, suggesting this may be a read error. V and J are TRBV24-1 and TRBJ1-1; D gene ambiguous. V lost 9 bases to trimming and J lost 7 bases, with 17 bases between them. The CDR3 extends over 13 amino acids. Germline CDR1 and CDR2: KGHDR and SFDVKD. Here the CDR3 DNA reads TGTGCCACCGTCGACATGGGCAAGGGTGAAGCTTTCTTT. It codes for CATVDMGKGEAFF.

There are a few counts of this clonotype. Since a much larger clone is just one base distant, this may be a read error. This rearrangement joins TRBV4-2 to TRBJ2-3; the D is unclear. CDR3 length: 11 amino acids. Germline lookup yields CDR1 LGHNA and CDR2 YNFKEQ. This CDR3 is CASSQADKQYF. The CDR3 coding sequence is TGTGCCAGCAGCCAAGCAGATAAGCAGTATTTT.

With respect to this clonotype: Just one base apart from a much larger clone, this may be a read error. The chain links TRBV29-1 to TRBJ1-3, with TRBD1 identical over 7 bases. Germline V CDR1 and CDR2: SQVTM, ANQGSEA. The CDR3 is 13 residues long. CDR3 in amino acids: CSAVTGDGNTVYF. The CDR3 DNA follows: TGCAGCGCCGTCACAGGGGATGGAAACACCGTATATTTT.

Comments on this clonotype: Germline is not matched at one junction end, which may reflect a read error. The chain employs TRBV30 and TRBJ2-2; D perhaps matches TRBD2 (5 bases). CDR3 length: 16 residues. The V gene's germline CDR1 is GTSNPN and CDR2 SVGIG (reference sequence). The CDR3 DNA sequence: TGTGCCTTGAGAGTTAACCGGGCCACTCTCACCGGGGAGCTGTCTTTT. This codes for CALRVNRATLTGELSF.

This clonotype turned up a few times. The junction does not match germline at one end; this may be a read error. This chain links TRBV11-3 with TRBJ2-2, with a weak D call TRBD2 (6 bases). This CDR3 spans 15 amino acids. The V gene's germline CDR1 is SGHNT and CDR2 YENEEA. The CDR3, as DNA: TGTGCCAGCAGCTCCAACGGAGGGGATCCCGGGGAGCTATTTTTT. Its translation: CASSSNGGDPGELFF.

A word on this clonotype: An end of the junction does not agree with germline; a read error may underlie this. This rearrangement joins TRBV29-1 to TRBJ2-5; D unclear. Germline CDR1 is SQVTM and CDR2 is ANQGSEA. The CDR3 loop spans 14 amino acids. CDR3 in amino acids: CSVEVARLQGTQYF. The CDR3, as DNA: TGCAGCGTTGAAGTGGCCAGGCTTCAAGGGACCCAGTACTTC.

This clonotype was seen more than once but under ten times. A much more abundant neighbour one base away suggests this may be a read error. The J gene is TRBJ2-1, the V gene TRBV29-1, with TRBD2 identical over 8 bases. Germline lookup yields CDR1 SQVTM and CDR2 ANQGSEA. The CDR3 totals 16 residues. Trimming took 3 bases from V and 0 from J; bases not matched to a gene: 7. The CDR3 sequence: CSVEGAGVISYNEQFF. The CDR3 nucleotides are TGCAGCGTTGAGGGAGCGGGAGTGATCTCCTACAATGAGCAGTTCTTC.

In regard to this clonotype: The germline gene is not matched at one end of the junction; a read error may be the cause. The chain combines TRBV4-1 with TRBJ2-5; the match to TRBD2 covers 12 bases. CDR1 and CDR2 (germline): MGHRA, YSYEKL. CDR3 length equals 18 residues. CDR3 bases: TGCGCCAGCACCCAAGAGGGGTCGGCTAGCGGGGGGGCGAAGACCCAGTACTTC. Its translation: CASTQEGSASGGAKTQYF.

A single count supports this clonotype. One end of the junction does not line up with germline, which may come from a read error. The gene calls are TRBV10-3 and TRBJ2-1; 11 nucleotides agree with TRBD2. The germline V gene encodes CDR1 ENHRY and CDR2 SYGVKD. The CDR3 loop spans 18 amino acids. CDR3 loop: CAISESTPSGGYYNKQFF. Here the CDR3 DNA reads TGTGCCATCAGTGAGTCAACCCCTAGCGGGGGGTACTACAATAAGCAGTTCTTC.

About this clonotype: This may be a read error: a much more frequent sequence differs by one nucleotide. This sequence joins TRBV7-9 and TRBJ1-4; weak D call: TRBD1 (6 bases). This CDR3 has 15 residues. Looked up from germline, CDR1 is SEHNR and CDR2 is FQNEAQ (reference sequence). The CDR3 is CASSSWTVTNEELFF. The CDR3 region has the DNA TGTGCCAGCAGCTCCTGGACAGTCACTAATGAAGAACTGTTTTTT.

J is TRBJ1-2 and V is TRBV5-1; 9 nucleotides agree with TRBD1. The CDR3 contains 16 residues. J lost 3 bases, V lost 0 bases, and 6 bases had no gene match. The germline V gene encodes CDR1 SGHRS and CDR2 YFSETQ. CDR3 protein: CASSLAGTGSHYGYTF. CDR3 coding DNA: TGCGCCAGCAGCTTGGCCGGGACAGGGAGTCACTATGGCTACACCTTC.

As concerns this clonotype: A read error may produce the germline difference seen at one junction end. The CDR3 coding sequence is TGTGCAAGCAGCAATCTCCCGGGACAGCTAAGCACAGATACGCGGTATTTT. This encodes CASSNLPGQLSTDTRYF. The V call is TRBV11-1, the J call TRBJ2-3, with 7 bases that match TRBD1. Germline assignment: CDR1 SGHAT and CDR2 FQDESV (reference sequence). This CDR3 has 17 amino acids.

Concerning this clonotype itself: The conserved closing phenylalanine or tryptophan is absent in this CDR3, likely reflecting a read error. The chain uses TRBV11-2 and TRBJ2-3; no firm D call. Germline values: CDR1 SGHAT, CDR2 FQNNGV. V gave up 2 bases and J gave up 0 bases, with 9 bases separating them. The CDR3 length is 15 residues. CDR3 sequence reads: CASSLMSSSTDTQYS. CDR3 nucleotide sequence: TGTGCCAGCAGCTTAATGTCATCTAGCACAGATACGCAGTATTCA.

A word on this clonotype: An end of the junction differs from the germline gene, which may be a read error. V usage is TRBV12-3 or TRBV12-4 and J usage is TRBJ1-1; maybe TRBD1 (6 bases). The CDR3 consists of 12 residues. The CDR3 nucleotides read TGTGCCAGTAGTAGTCGGACAGCCGACGCTTCCTTT. Translation gives CASSSRTADASF.

The chain carries TRBV11-1 and TRBJ2-7, with a weak D call TRBD2 (5 bases). The CDR3 has 15 residues. Trimming stripped 6 bases from V and 6 bases from J, with 21 bases between. CDR1 and CDR2 (germline): SGHAT, FQDESV (reference sequence). The CDR3 here is CASRPNLAGDTEQYF. CDR3 bases: TGTGCCAGCAGACCCAACCTAGCTGGAGACACCGAGCAGTACTTC.

The rearrangement uses TRBV18 and TRBJ2-7, with D possibly TRBD2 on 5 matching bases. This CDR3 comprises 16 residues. Germline loops: CDR1 KGHSH, CDR2 LQKENI. V was clipped by 1 base and J by 2 bases, with 15 bases between them. The CDR3 coding sequence is TGTGCCAGCTCACCACAAGTCGGGAACCACGCCTACGAGCAGTACTTC. Protein sequence: CASSPQVGNHAYEQYF.

This clonotype was detected a few times. This CDR3 fails to terminate in the conserved phenylalanine or tryptophan, so it likely reflects a read error. The CDR3 protein is CASSFSGKGETQYS. Here the CDR3 DNA reads TGCGCCAGCAGCTTTAGCGGGAAGGGTGAGACCCAGTACTCC. This chain links TRBV5-1 with TRBJ2-5, with TRBD2 matching over 8 bases. Germline assignment: CDR1 SGHRS and CDR2 YFSETQ. The CDR3 has 14 amino acids. The trim removed 2 bases at V and 5 bases at J, leaving 5 bases unmatched.